This TCR beta chain came from a study of PD-L1 blockade in urothelial cancer. Background on the study: Patients initiated atezolizumab around 2014 at 1,200 mg intravenously every 3 weeks. In the patient group, about 85% of the roughly 29 were males with bladder-origin urothelial cancer.

Some clones are missing from TCRdb's copy, which holds only in-frame ones; the method was immunoSEQ multiplex PCR. The sample carries about 95,000 clones, nearly 90% recorded once. The time point: pretreatment peripheral blood. Per patient, between 1 and 8 samples were collected at pretreatment and on-treatment time points. CDR1 SNHLY and CDR2 FYNNEI come from the germline V gene. Losses at the gene ends were 5 bases for V and 4 bases for J; bases not matched to a gene: 3. The CDR3 has 14 residues. J is TRBJ2-1 and V is TRBV2, with 9 nucleotides matching TRBD2. Sequences were derived from PBMCs, sampled around atezolizumab (anti-PD-L1) treatment. This TCR was recovered from a man between 60 and 70 years old with urothelial cancer. The chain's CDR3 is CASSSTSGYNEQFF. The CDR3 DNA follows: TGTGCCAGCAGTTCGACTAGCGGTTACAATGAGCAGTTCTTC. Complete variable domain (other parts from reference TRBV2 and TRBJ2-1): EPEVTQTPSHQVTQMGQEVILRCVPISNHLYFYWYRQILGQKVEFLVSFYNNEISEKSEIFDDQFSVERPDGSNFTLKIRSTKLEDSAMYFCASSSTSGYNEQFFGPGTRLTVL.